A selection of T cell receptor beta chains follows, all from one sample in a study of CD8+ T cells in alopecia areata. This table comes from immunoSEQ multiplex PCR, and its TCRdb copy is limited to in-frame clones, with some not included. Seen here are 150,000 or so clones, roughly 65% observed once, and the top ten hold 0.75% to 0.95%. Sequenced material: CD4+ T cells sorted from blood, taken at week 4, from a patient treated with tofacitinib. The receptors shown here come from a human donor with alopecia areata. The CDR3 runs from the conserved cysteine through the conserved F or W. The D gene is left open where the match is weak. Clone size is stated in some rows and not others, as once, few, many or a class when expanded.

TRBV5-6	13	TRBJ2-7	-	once	CASSRSGPYEQYF	TGTGCCAGCAGCCGGTCTGGACCCTACGAGCAGTACTTC
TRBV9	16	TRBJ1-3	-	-	CASSAVGRASGNTIYF	TGTGCCAGCAGCGCCGTCGGGAGGGCCTCTGGAAACACCATATATTTT
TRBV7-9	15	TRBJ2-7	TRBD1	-	CASSTRLGTAYEQYF	TGTGCCAGCAGCACGCGTCTCGGGACAGCTTACGAGCAGTACTTC
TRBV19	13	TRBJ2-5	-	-	CASSIGTQGFQYF	TGTGCCAGTAGTATCGGGACCCAAGGGTTCCAGTACTTC
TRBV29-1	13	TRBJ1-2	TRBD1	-	CSVYTGGLGGYTF	TGCAGCGTTTATACAGGGGGCCTTGGAGGCTACACCTTC
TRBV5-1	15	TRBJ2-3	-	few	CASSLASAQADTQYF	TGCGCCAGCAGCTTGGCCAGCGCCCAGGCAGATACGCAGTATTTT
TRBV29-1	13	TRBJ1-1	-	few	CSYEGEGNTEAFF	TGCAGCTATGAAGGAGAGGGGAACACTGAAGCTTTCTTT
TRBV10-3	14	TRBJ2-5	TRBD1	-	CAIGTGGLGETQYF	TGTGCCATTGGGACAGGGGGCCTAGGAGAGACCCAGTACTTC
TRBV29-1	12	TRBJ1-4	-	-	CSVGVQGEKLFF	TGCAGCGTTGGTGTCCAGGGGGAAAAACTGTTTTTT
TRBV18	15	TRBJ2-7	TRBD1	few	CASSPFPDRAVEQYF	TGTGCCAGCTCACCATTCCCCGACAGGGCAGTCGAGCAGTACTTC
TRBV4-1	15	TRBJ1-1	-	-	CASSQDLQGNTEAFF	TGCGCCAGCAGCCAAGATCTTCAGGGGAACACTGAAGCTTTCTTT
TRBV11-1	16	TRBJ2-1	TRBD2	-	CASSLFARTRSNEQFF	TGTGCCAGCAGCTTATTTGCCCGGACTAGGAGCAATGAGCAGTTCTTC
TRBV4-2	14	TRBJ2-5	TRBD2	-	CASSPSGGAVTQYF	TGTGCCAGCAGCCCTAGCGGGGGGGCGGTGACCCAGTACTTC
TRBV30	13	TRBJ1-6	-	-	CAWSRDNNSPLHF	TGTGCCTGGAGTCGGGATAATAATTCACCCCTCCACTTT